These T cell receptor beta chains were read from a single sample in a study of CD8+ T cells in alopecia areata. The assay was immunoSEQ multiplex PCR, and TCRdb's table has in-frame clones only and misses some. The data hold 120,000 or so clones, with roughly 61% observed a single time. This specimen was CD4+ T cells sorted from blood, taken at week 0. Receptors were obtained from a human donor with alopecia areata. The CDR3 runs from the conserved cysteine through the conserved F or W. D genes are given only for firm matches. Size tells how often a clone was seen (once, few, many) or the class of an expanded clone, and some rows leave it out.

j_gene: TRBJ2-7; abundance: .; d_gene: TRBD2; v_gene: TRBV7-2; CDR3aa: CASSSTISSGRGEQYF; CDR3nt: TGTGCCAGCAGCTCGACGATTAGTAGCGGGAGGGGCGAGCAGTACTTC
j_gene: TRBJ2-7; abundance: .; d_gene: .; v_gene: TRBV4-2; CDR3aa: CASSQGQGVYEQYF; CDR3nt: TGTGCCAGCAGCCAAGGGCAGGGTGTCTACGAGCAGTACTTC
j_gene: TRBJ1-5; abundance: once; d_gene: .; v_gene: TRBV7-2; CDR3aa: CASSLKGNQPQHF; CDR3nt: TGTGCCAGCAGCTTAAAGGGCAATCAGCCCCAGCATTTT
j_gene: TRBJ2-3; abundance: .; d_gene: .; v_gene: TRBV18; CDR3aa: CASSPYRGTDTQYF; CDR3nt: TGTGCCAGCTCACCGTACAGGGGCACAGATACGCAGTATTTT
j_gene: TRBJ1-1; abundance: .; d_gene: .; v_gene: TRBV5-1; CDR3aa: CASSEGMNTEAFF; CDR3nt: TGCGCCAGCAGCGAAGGAATGAACACTGAAGCTTTCTTT
j_gene: TRBJ1-1; abundance: .; d_gene: TRBD1; v_gene: TRBV29-1; CDR3aa: CSVEQGGGFSPEAFF; CDR3nt: TGCAGCGTTGAACAGGGGGGTGGGTTTAGTCCTGAAGCTTTCTTT
j_gene: TRBJ2-7; abundance: .; d_gene: TRBD1; v_gene: TRBV7-9; CDR3aa: CASSAGQGVHEQYF; CDR3nt: TGTGCCAGCAGCGCCGGACAGGGGGTACACGAGCAGTACTTC
j_gene: TRBJ2-7; abundance: few; d_gene: TRBD1; v_gene: TRBV5-1; CDR3aa: CASSPARTGDLEQYF; CDR3nt: TGCGCCAGCAGCCCAGCCCGGACAGGGGATCTCGAGCAGTACTTC
j_gene: TRBJ2-3; abundance: .; d_gene: .; v_gene: TRBV18; CDR3aa: CASSPIAGSTDTQYF; CDR3nt: TGTGCCAGCTCACCAATCGCAGGGAGCACAGATACGCAGTATTTT
j_gene: TRBJ1-2; abundance: few; d_gene: TRBD1; v_gene: TRBV5-1; CDR3aa: CASSSGTAINYGYTF; CDR3nt: TGCGCCAGCAGCTCGGGGACAGCCATTAACTATGGCTACACCTTC
j_gene: TRBJ2-6; abundance: .; d_gene: TRBD1; v_gene: TRBV13; CDR3aa: CASSRRTGGSSGANVLTF; CDR3nt: TGTGCCAGCAGCCGACGGACAGGGGGCAGCTCTGGGGCCAACGTCCTGACTTTC
j_gene: TRBJ1-3; abundance: .; d_gene: .; v_gene: TRBV11-2; CDR3aa: CASSPTGRNTIYF; CDR3nt: TGTGCCAGCAGCCCTACAGGGAGAAACACCATATATTTT
j_gene: TRBJ1-6; abundance: .; d_gene: .; v_gene: TRBV6-1; CDR3aa: CASKSELNSPLHF; CDR3nt: TGTGCCAGCAAGTCTGAGTTGAATTCACCCCTCCACTTT
j_gene: TRBJ1-6; abundance: .; d_gene: .; v_gene: TRBV5-1; CDR3aa: CASSLRANNSPLHF; CDR3nt: TGCGCCAGCAGCCTCCGGGCCAATAATTCACCCCTCCACTTT
j_gene: TRBJ1-2; abundance: .; d_gene: .; v_gene: TRBV5-6; CDR3aa: CASSYGGNLGGYTF; CDR3nt: TGTGCCAGCAGCTATGGCGGAAATTTGGGTGGCTACACCTTC
j_gene: TRBJ2-5; abundance: .; d_gene: TRBD1; v_gene: TRBV5-4; CDR3aa: CASSWDRGPETQYF; CDR3nt: TGTGCCAGCAGCTGGGACAGGGGGCCCGAGACCCAGTACTTC
j_gene: TRBJ2-3; abundance: .; d_gene: .; v_gene: TRBV2; CDR3aa: CASSEVPSGTDTQYF; CDR3nt: TGTGCCAGCAGTGAAGTTCCCAGCGGCACAGATACGCAGTATTTT
j_gene: TRBJ1-5; abundance: .; d_gene: .; v_gene: TRBV5-5; CDR3aa: CASSLTGTDFQPQHF; CDR3nt: TGTGCCAGCAGCTTAACTGGGACCGACTTTCAGCCCCAGCATTTT
j_gene: TRBJ2-3; abundance: .; d_gene: TRBD1; v_gene: TRBV6-5; CDR3aa: CASSYRDREDTQYF; CDR3nt: TGTGCCAGCAGTTATAGGGACAGGGAAGATACGCAGTATTTT
j_gene: TRBJ2-1; abundance: .; d_gene: .; v_gene: TRBV19; CDR3aa: CASSDRQGGIRSYNEQFF; CDR3nt: TGTGCCAGTAGTGACCGGCAGGGAGGTATCAGGTCCTACAATGAGCAGTTCTTC
j_gene: TRBJ2-3; abundance: .; d_gene: .; v_gene: TRBV7-2; CDR3aa: CASSLSVSADTQYF; CDR3nt: TGTGCCAGCAGCTTATCAGTTTCCGCAGATACGCAGTATTTT
j_gene: TRBJ2-2; abundance: few; d_gene: .; v_gene: TRBV7-9; CDR3aa: CASSVLQGAGELFF; CDR3nt: TGTGCCAGCAGCGTCCTACAGGGAGCCGGGGAGCTGTTTTTT
j_gene: TRBJ2-7; abundance: few; d_gene: TRBD2; v_gene: TRBV10-3; CDR3aa: CAIRALAGAGDEQYF; CDR3nt: TGTGCCATCAGAGCATTAGCGGGAGCAGGCGACGAGCAGTACTTC
j_gene: TRBJ1-1; abundance: few; d_gene: .; v_gene: TRBV5-1; CDR3aa: CASSLLDGGTEAFF; CDR3nt: TGCGCCAGCAGCTTGTTGGACGGTGGCACTGAAGCTTTCTTT
j_gene: TRBJ1-4; abundance: .; d_gene: .; v_gene: TRBV9; CDR3aa: CASRRDGEEEKLFF; CDR3nt: TGTGCCAGCAGGAGGGACGGGGAAGAAGAAAAACTGTTTTTT
j_gene: TRBJ1-5; abundance: .; d_gene: .; v_gene: TRBV4-1; CDR3aa: CASSQAPMGRNQPQHF; CDR3nt: TGCGCCAGCAGCCAAGCCCCCATGGGACGCAATCAGCCCCAGCATTTT
j_gene: TRBJ2-5; abundance: .; d_gene: .; v_gene: TRBV5-1; CDR3aa: CASSTAGKETQYF; CDR3nt: TGCGCCAGCAGTACAGCAGGGAAAGAGACCCAGTACTTC
j_gene: TRBJ1-4; abundance: .; d_gene: .; v_gene: TRBV2; CDR3aa: CASSEGPDEKLFF; CDR3nt: TGTGCCAGCAGTGAAGGGCCAGATGAAAAACTGTTTTTT
j_gene: TRBJ1-5; abundance: .; d_gene: TRBD1; v_gene: TRBV2; CDR3aa: CASSQGQSNQPQHF; CDR3nt: TGTGCCAGCAGTCAGGGACAGAGCAATCAGCCCCAGCATTTT
j_gene: TRBJ2-3; abundance: .; d_gene: .; v_gene: TRBV5-1; CDR3aa: CASSLETSTDTQYF; CDR3nt: TGCGCCAGCAGCTTGGAAACAAGCACAGATACGCAGTATTTT
j_gene: TRBJ1-1; abundance: .; d_gene: .; v_gene: TRBV18; CDR3aa: CASSSSSSTEAFF; CDR3nt: TGTGCCAGCTCATCTTCAAGCAGCACTGAAGCTTTCTTT
j_gene: TRBJ1-5; abundance: .; d_gene: TRBD1; v_gene: TRBV28; CDR3aa: CASRSTGEYQPQHF; CDR3nt: TGTGCCAGCAGGTCGACAGGGGAGTATCAGCCCCAGCATTTT
j_gene: TRBJ1-2; abundance: few; d_gene: TRBD1; v_gene: TRBV29-1; CDR3aa: CSVKGQGYYGYTF; CDR3nt: TGCAGCGTCAAAGGACAGGGTTACTATGGCTACACCTTC
j_gene: TRBJ2-4; abundance: .; d_gene: .; v_gene: TRBV7-2; CDR3aa: CASSESGTAGYIQYF; CDR3nt: TGTGCCAGCAGCGAATCCGGGACTGCGGGATACATTCAGTACTTC
j_gene: TRBJ1-4; abundance: .; d_gene: .; v_gene: TRBV7-2; CDR3aa: CASSLDFMGSANEKLFF; CDR3nt: TGTGCCAGCAGCTTAGATTTTATGGGCTCAGCTAATGAAAAACTGTTTTTT
j_gene: TRBJ1-2; abundance: .; d_gene: .; v_gene: TRBV5-1; CDR3aa: CASSLRGGEGYTF; CDR3nt: TGCGCCAGCAGCTTGAGGGGGGGCGAGGGCTACACCTTC
j_gene: TRBJ2-1; abundance: .; d_gene: TRBD1; v_gene: TRBV29-1; CDR3aa: CSAGGSRDSKYNEQFF; CDR3nt: TGCAGCGCTGGCGGTTCTCGGGACAGTAAATACAATGAGCAGTTCTTC
j_gene: TRBJ1-1; abundance: .; d_gene: .; v_gene: TRBV14; CDR3aa: CASSQELISRMNTEAFF; CDR3nt: TGTGCCAGCAGCCAAGAACTAATTTCCAGAATGAACACTGAAGCTTTCTTT
j_gene: TRBJ2-1; abundance: .; d_gene: .; v_gene: TRBV9; CDR3aa: CASSGDFEFGEQFF; CDR3nt: TGTGCCAGCAGCGGGGACTTTGAGTTCGGAGAGCAGTTCTTC
j_gene: TRBJ1-6; abundance: .; d_gene: .; v_gene: TRBV7-2; CDR3aa: CASSLAGGNSPLHF; CDR3nt: TGTGCCAGCAGCTTAGCTGGTGGCAATTCACCCCTCCACTTT
j_gene: TRBJ1-6; abundance: .; d_gene: .; v_gene: TRBV6-5; CDR3aa: CASSYSIQGNSPLHF; CDR3nt: TGTGCCAGCAGTTACTCGATACAGGGTAATTCACCCCTCCACTTT
j_gene: TRBJ1-1; abundance: .; d_gene: .; v_gene: TRBV11-2; CDR3aa: CASSPSEYTEAFF; CDR3nt: TGTGCCAGCAGCCCTAGTGAGTACACTGAAGCTTTCTTT
j_gene: TRBJ2-5; abundance: few; d_gene: TRBD2; v_gene: TRBV4-3; CDR3aa: CASSQESGGLQETQYF; CDR3nt: TGCGCCAGCAGCCAAGAGAGCGGGGGGCTTCAAGAGACCCAGTACTTC
j_gene: TRBJ2-5; abundance: .; d_gene: .; v_gene: TRBV7-9; CDR3aa: CASSLFLAVQETQYF; CDR3nt: TGTGCCAGCAGCTTATTCCTAGCTGTTCAAGAGACCCAGTACTTC